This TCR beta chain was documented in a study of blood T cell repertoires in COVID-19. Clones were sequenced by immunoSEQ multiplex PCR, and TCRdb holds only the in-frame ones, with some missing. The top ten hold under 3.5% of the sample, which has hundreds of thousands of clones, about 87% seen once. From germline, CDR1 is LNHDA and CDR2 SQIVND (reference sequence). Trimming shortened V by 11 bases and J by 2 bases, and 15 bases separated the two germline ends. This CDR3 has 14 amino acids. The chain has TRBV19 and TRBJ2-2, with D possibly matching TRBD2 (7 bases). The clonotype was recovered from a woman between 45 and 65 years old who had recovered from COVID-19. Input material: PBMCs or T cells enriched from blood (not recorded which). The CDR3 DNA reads TGTGCCTCAGGGGACTACAGCAACACCGGGGAGCTGTTTTTT. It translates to CASGDYSNTGELFF. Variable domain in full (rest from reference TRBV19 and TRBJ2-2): DGGITQSPKYLFRKEGQNVTLSCEQNLNHDAMYWYRQDPGQGLRLIYYSQIVNDFQKGDIAEGYSVSREKKESFPLTVTSAQKNPTAFYLCASGDYSNTGELFFGEGSRLTVL.